These 27 T cell receptor beta chains originate from one sample sequenced in a study of neoadjuvant anti-PD-1 for oral cavity cancer. Measured with immunoSEQ multiplex PCR; TCRdb has only the in-frame clones, and not every one. The data contain about 14,000 clones, 66% of them singletons. This material consisted of PBMCs, taken before nivolumab (anti-PD-1) treatment. These receptors were collected from a person between 35 and 79 years old with oral cavity squamous cell carcinoma.

This clone was picked up a small number of times. The chain joins TRBV10-3 to TRBJ1-2, with TRBD1 identical over 7 bases. Germline CDR1 reads ENHRY; CDR2 reads SYGVKD. The CDR3 has 14 residues. Trimming took 5 bases from V and 0 from J; bases not matched to a gene: 3. The CDR3 here is CAISRGQANYGYTF. The CDR3 bases are TGTGCCATCAGTCGAGGACAGGCTAACTATGGCTACACCTTC.

This clone was counted between two and nine times. The chain links TRBV6-5 to TRBJ1-5, with D uncertain. Looked up from germline, CDR1 is MNHEY and CDR2 is SVGAGI. The CDR3 loop spans 13 amino acids. V lost 2 bases and J lost 7, with 9 bases in between. Written as DNA, the CDR3 is TGTGCCAGCAGTTACAGGGATGGGCAGCCCCAGCATTTT. Amino acids: CASSYRDGQPQHF.

The chain employs TRBV5-6 and TRBJ1-4, with unresolved D. The CDR3 runs 16 residues. Trimming pared 3 bases from V and 3 bases from J, leaving 15 bases between. Germline loops: CDR1 SGHDT, CDR2 YYEEEE. The CDR3 DNA is TGTGCCAGCAGCTCCCTTTCCGGGGTGGCTAATGAAAAACTGTTTTTT. Its protein is CASSSLSGVANEKLFF.

This chain connects TRBV27 to TRBJ2-4; TRBD2 matches 14 bases. Trimming cost V 4 bases and J 4 bases; bases outside gene matches: 6. This CDR3 is 17 amino acids long. CDR1 is MNHEY and CDR2 is SMNVEV in the germline V gene (reference sequence). The CDR3 spells CASSSRTSGGHKNIQYF. In DNA form, the CDR3 reads TGTGCCAGCAGTTCCCGGACTAGCGGGGGGCATAAAAACATTCAGTACTTC.

The chain carries TRBV18 and TRBJ1-2, with TRBD1 identical over 9 bases. CDR3 length equals 18 residues. Germline values: CDR1 KGHSH, CDR2 LQKENI. The J segment lost 1 base and the V segment lost 5 bases, leaving 14 bases of the junction unmatched. The CDR3 loop reads CASSAPGQGFTHNYGYTF. The CDR3 nucleotides are TGTGCCAGCTCAGCGCCGGGACAGGGATTTACCCATAACTATGGCTACACCTTC.

The V and J genes are TRBV11-2 and TRBJ2-3, with D maybe TRBD1 (6 bases). V was cut by 5 bases and J by 2 bases, with 11 bases left in between. In germline, CDR1 is SGHAT, CDR2 FQNNGV. CDR3 size: 14 residues. CDR3 nucleotides: TGTGCCAGCAGCATCAACAGGGTCACAGATACGCAGTATTTT. Amino acids: CASSINRVTDTQYF.

This chain connects TRBV5-1 to TRBJ1-1; tentatively, D is TRBD1 (5 bases). The V gene lost 4 bases and the J gene lost 0 bases, with 10 bases spanning the gap. The germline V gene has CDR1 SGHRS and CDR2 YFSETQ. The CDR3 is made up of 14 amino acids. The CDR3 loop reads CASSEGRMNTEAFF. CDR3 nucleotide sequence: TGCGCCAGCAGCGAGGGACGGATGAACACTGAAGCTTTCTTT.

The chain combines TRBV7-2 with TRBJ2-3, with 9 bases fitting TRBD2. Losses at the gene ends were 3 bases for V and 2 bases for J; bases not matched to a gene: 6. The CDR3 covers 16 residues. Per the germline V gene, CDR1 is SGHTA and CDR2 is FQGNSA. The CDR3 spells CASSLIAGATTDTQYF. CDR3 sequence (DNA): TGTGCCAGCAGCTTGATAGCGGGGGCCACCACAGATACGCAGTATTTT.

The chain joins TRBV5-5 to TRBJ1-2; a possible D gene is TRBD1 (5 bases). Germline lookup yields CDR1 SGHKS and CDR2 YYEKEE (reference sequence). The CDR3 extends over 15 amino acids. V dropped 0 bases and J dropped 1 base, with 10 bases sitting between them. CDR3 DNA sequence: TGTGCCAGCAGCTTGGGGACACTTGATAACTATGGCTACACCTTC. Translated: CASSLGTLDNYGYTF.

The chain uses TRBV28 and TRBJ1-2, with TRBD1 as a possible D gene (6 bases). Germline CDR1 MDHEN, CDR2 SYDVKM. V was cut by 4 bases and J by 4 bases, with 16 bases left in between. CDR3 length: 15 amino acids. CDR3 sequence (DNA): TGTGCCAGCAGTTCCGGGGACACAGGGACCTATGGCTACACCTTC. Translated: CASSSGDTGTYGYTF.

The rearrangement joins TRBV20-1 to TRBJ1-2; D gene unclear. V lost 6 bases to trimming and J lost 7 bases, with 6 bases between them. The CDR3 is made up of 9 amino acids. CDR1 and CDR2 from the germline V gene are DFQATT and SNEGSKA (reference sequence). As DNA, the CDR3 is TGCAGTGCCGTATTTGGCTACACCTTC. It codes for CSAVFGYTF.

As for this clone: The junction departs from the called germline gene at one end, perhaps through a read error. The chain is built from TRBV19 and TRBJ1-4; 11 bases are shared with TRBD1. Germline values: CDR1 LNHDA, CDR2 SQIVND (reference sequence). The CDR3 has 15 residues. CDR3 DNA sequence: TGTGCCAGTAGCGTTACTCCGGGACAGGGGGTCCGGATTATTTTT. As protein: CASSVTPGQGVRIIF.

The genes are TRBV30 and TRBJ2-2; 10 bases map to TRBD2. This CDR3 spans 14 amino acids. In germline, CDR1 is GTSNPN, CDR2 SVGIG (reference sequence). Trimming removed 4 bases from V and 1 base from J; junction bases left unmatched: 0. The chain's CDR3 is CAWTSGRNTGELFF. The CDR3, as DNA: TGTGCCTGGACTAGCGGGAGGAACACCGGGGAGCTGTTTTTT.

The chain carries TRBV11-3 and TRBJ2-3; TRBD1 aligns across 9 bases. This CDR3 region has 15 residues. CDR1 is SGHNT and CDR2 is YENEEA in the germline V gene. After removal of 5 bases from V and 3 bases from J, the junction contained 6 bases not matched to a gene. The CDR3 DNA reads TGTGCCAGCAGCATCTCCGGGACAGGGACAGATACGCAGTATTTT. Encoded protein: CASSISGTGTDTQYF.

CDR3 protein: CASSQQGSGLYEQFF. CDR3 nucleotides: TGCGCCAGCAGCCAGCAAGGGAGTGGACTCTATGAGCAGTTCTTC. This sequence joins TRBV4-1 and TRBJ2-1, with D perhaps TRBD2 (5 bases). V dropped 3 bases and J dropped 8 bases, with 17 bases sitting between them. CDR3 length: 15 residues. Germline-derived CDR1 and CDR2 are MGHRA and YSYEKL.

This clone was detected only a few times. V gene TRBV9 combines with J gene TRBJ1-1, with 7 bases that match TRBD1. Germline CDR1 is SGDLS and CDR2 is YYNGEE. The trim removed 4 bases at V and 2 bases at J, leaving 11 bases unmatched. The CDR3 is 16 amino acids. The DNA for the CDR3 is TGTGCCAGCAGCCCTTCGACAGGGAAGGAAAACACTGAAGCTTTCTTT. Protein product: CASSPSTGKENTEAFF.

The gene calls are TRBV5-8 and TRBJ1-6; no definite D call. The CDR3 covers 13 residues. Germline V gene data show CDR1 as SGHTS and CDR2 as YDEGEE. V was cut by 4 bases and J by 7 bases, with 9 bases left in between. The CDR3 DNA reads TGTGCCAGCAGCCTTAGTTGGAATTCACCCCTCCACTTT. Translated, it gives CASSLSWNSPLHF.

This chain connects TRBV28 to TRBJ1-3, with D perhaps TRBD1 (5 bases). From germline, CDR1 is MDHEN and CDR2 SYDVKM. The V end was cut by 9 bases, the J end by 0 bases, with 12 bases between. The CDR3 spans 14 residues. The CDR3 region is CASLAGGSGNTIYF. CDR3 sequence (DNA): TGTGCCAGTTTGGCGGGGGGCTCTGGAAACACCATATATTTT.

V and J are TRBV5-1 and TRBJ2-1, with D possibly TRBD1 on 6 matching bases. Germline assignment: CDR1 SGHRS and CDR2 YFSETQ. The V and J ends lost 2 bases and 0 bases respectively, with 15 bases between them. The length of the CDR3 is 17 residues. As DNA, the CDR3 is TGCGCCAGCAGCTTAGGGACACTAACTTACTCCTACAATGAGCAGTTCTTC. This translates into CASSLGTLTYSYNEQFF.

The CDR3 bases are TGTGCCAGCAGCTTAGGCGGGCAAAAGGGCCGGGAGACCCAGTACTTC. It encodes CASSLGGQKGRETQYF. The V and J genes are TRBV7-4 and TRBJ2-5; possible D gene TRBD2, 5 bases. The germline V gene has CDR1 SGHVT and CDR2 SQSDAQ. V was cut by 1 base and J by 5 bases, with 17 bases left in between. CDR3 length equals 16 residues. The full variable domain, its missing parts supplied by reference TRBV7-4 and TRBJ2-5, is GAGVSQSPRYKVAKRGRDVALRCDSISGHVTLYWYRQTLGQGSEVLTYSQSDAQRDKSGRPSGRFSAERPERSVSTLKIQRTEQGDSAVYLCASSLGGQKGRETQYFGPGTRLLVL.

This rearrangement joins TRBV5-8 to TRBJ1-1; no reliable D call. Trimming removed 4 bases from V and 5 bases from J, with 18 bases in between. Per germline, CDR1 SGHTS and CDR2 YDEGEE. The CDR3 is made up of 15 amino acids. In DNA, the CDR3 is TGTGCCAGCAGCCCCCTTGGTGGGATTGGTACTGAAGCTTTCTTT. It translates to CASSPLGGIGTEAFF.

This clone was seen more than once but under ten times. The chain uses TRBV12-5 and TRBJ2-1; 8 bases are shared with TRBD2. Germline CDR1 is LGHNT and CDR2 is FRNRAP. The CDR3 has 15 residues. Trimming cost V 9 bases and J 2 bases; bases outside gene matches: 9. The CDR3 protein is CASRRGGPPYNEQFF. The DNA for the CDR3 is TGTGCTAGCCGTCGGGGGGGACCCCCCTACAATGAGCAGTTCTTC. Full variable domain (remainder filled in from reference TRBV12-5 and TRBJ2-1): DARVTQTPRHKVTEMGQEVTMRCQPILGHNTVFWYRQTMMQGLELLAYFRNRAPLDDSGMPKDRFSAEMPDATLATLKIQPSEPRDSAVYFCASRRGGPPYNEQFFGPGTRLTVL.

This clone was detected only a few times. The rearrangement joins TRBV15 to TRBJ1-1, with a tentative D call TRBD1 (5 bases). Germline V lookup: CDR1 LNHNV, CDR2 YYDKDF (reference sequence). CDR3 size: 13 residues. The V end lost 0 bases, the J end lost 7 bases, and 9 bases lay between the germline ends. The CDR3 nucleotides are TGTGCCACCAGCAGAGATTGGGGCGGTGAAGCTTTCTTT. It translates to CATSRDWGGEAFF.

There are a few counts of this clone. The chain recombines TRBV7-2 with TRBJ2-7; D unresolved. The CDR3 length is 13 residues. CDR1 is SGHTA and CDR2 is FQGNSA in the germline V gene. The germline V and J ends were trimmed by 3 bases and 6 bases, with 12 bases remaining between them. CDR3 bases: TGTGCCAGCAGCTTCCCCCCGGCCCGCGAGCAGTACTTC. Translation gives CASSFPPAREQYF.

This clone occurred a few times. The chain recombines TRBV19 with TRBJ1-4; no clear D gene. This CDR3 is 16 amino acids long. Germline assignment: CDR1 LNHDA and CDR2 SQIVND (reference sequence). Trimming removed 7 bases from V and 0 bases from J, with 15 bases in between. CDR3 bases: TGTGCCAGTACGCGGACGAAAACTGCAACTAATGAAAAACTGTTTTTT. Encoded protein: CASTRTKTATNEKLFF.

This clone has more than one count but fewer than ten. V gene TRBV19 combines with J gene TRBJ2-1, with 10 positions matching TRBD2. Losses at the gene ends were 9 bases for V and 3 bases for J; bases not matched to a gene: 8. This CDR3 contains 15 residues. The germline V gene has CDR1 LNHDA and CDR2 SQIVND (reference sequence). The CDR3 DNA is TGTGCCAGCGCCGCACTAGCGGGACTCTACAATGAGCAGTTCTTC. Translation gives CASAALAGLYNEQFF.

The chain is built from TRBV29-1 and TRBJ1-2; 8 bases line up with TRBD1. The CDR3 contains 15 residues. Unmatched junction bases numbered 8, after V lost 4 bases and J lost 1 base. Per the germline V gene, CDR1 is SQVTM and CDR2 is ANQGSEA. The CDR3 nucleotides read TGCAGCGTTGGAGGACAGGGCTCCTATAACTATGGCTACACCTTC. This codes for CSVGGQGSYNYGYTF.